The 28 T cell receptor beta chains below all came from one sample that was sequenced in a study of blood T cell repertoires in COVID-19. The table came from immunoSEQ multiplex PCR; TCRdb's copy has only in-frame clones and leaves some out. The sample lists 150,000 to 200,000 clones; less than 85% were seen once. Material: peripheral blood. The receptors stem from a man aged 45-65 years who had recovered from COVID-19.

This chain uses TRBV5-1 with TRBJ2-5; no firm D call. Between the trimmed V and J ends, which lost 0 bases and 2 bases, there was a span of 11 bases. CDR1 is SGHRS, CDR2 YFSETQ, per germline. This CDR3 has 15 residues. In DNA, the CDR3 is TGCGCCAGCAGCTTGGCCGTCGGTGTACAAGAGACCCAGTACTTC. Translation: CASSLAVGVQETQYF.

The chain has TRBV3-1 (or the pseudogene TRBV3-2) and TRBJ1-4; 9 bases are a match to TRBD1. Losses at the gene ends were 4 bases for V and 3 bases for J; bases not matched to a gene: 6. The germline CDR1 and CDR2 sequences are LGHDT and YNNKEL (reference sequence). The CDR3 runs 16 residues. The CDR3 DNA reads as TGTGCCAGCAGCCTCGGGACAGGGTTGGCTAATGAAAAACTGTTTTTT. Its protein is CASSLGTGLANEKLFF.

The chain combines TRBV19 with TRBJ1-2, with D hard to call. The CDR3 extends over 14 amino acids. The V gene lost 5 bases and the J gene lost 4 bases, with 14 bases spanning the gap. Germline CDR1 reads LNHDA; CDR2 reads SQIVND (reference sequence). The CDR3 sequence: CASSGGRPGYGYTF. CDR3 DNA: TGTGCCAGTAGTGGAGGCAGGCCGGGCTATGGCTACACCTTC.

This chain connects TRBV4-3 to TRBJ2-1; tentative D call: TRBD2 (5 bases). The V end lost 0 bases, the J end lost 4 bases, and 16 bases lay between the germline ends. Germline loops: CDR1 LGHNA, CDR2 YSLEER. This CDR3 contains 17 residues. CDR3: CASSQDLGLSSYNEQFF. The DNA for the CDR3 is TGCGCCAGCAGCCAAGATCTCGGACTTTCATCTTACAATGAGCAGTTCTTC.

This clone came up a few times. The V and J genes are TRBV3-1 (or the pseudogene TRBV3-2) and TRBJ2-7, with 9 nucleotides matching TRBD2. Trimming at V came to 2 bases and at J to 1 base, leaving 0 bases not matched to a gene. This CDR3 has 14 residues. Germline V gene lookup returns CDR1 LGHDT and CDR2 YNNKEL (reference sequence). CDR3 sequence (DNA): TGTGCCAGCAGCCAAACTAGCGGGTCCTACGAGCAGTACTTC. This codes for CASSQTSGSYEQYF.

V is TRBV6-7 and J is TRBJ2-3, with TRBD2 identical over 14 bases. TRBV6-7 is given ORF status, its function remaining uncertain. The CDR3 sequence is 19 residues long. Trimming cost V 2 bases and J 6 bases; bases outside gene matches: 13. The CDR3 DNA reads TGTGCCAGCAGTTACCCTGGACTAGCGGGAGGAGAGGCTACGGATACGCAGTATTTT. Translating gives CASSYPGLAGGEATDTQYF.

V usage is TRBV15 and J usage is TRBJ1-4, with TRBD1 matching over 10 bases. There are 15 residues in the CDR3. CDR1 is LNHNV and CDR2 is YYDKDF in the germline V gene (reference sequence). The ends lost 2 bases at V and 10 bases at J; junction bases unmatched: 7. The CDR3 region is CATSRWDRGNGKLFF. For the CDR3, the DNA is TGTGCCACCAGCAGATGGGACAGGGGAAACGGAAAACTGTTTTTT.

CDR3 sequence: CASSLAVAGSSYEQYF. The CDR3 region has the DNA TGTGCCAGCAGCTTGGCCGTCGCGGGAAGCTCCTACGAGCAGTACTTC. The chain carries TRBV5-4 and TRBJ2-7; perhaps TRBD2 as D (6 bases). Trimming removed 0 bases at V and 0 bases at J, with 13 bases between. This CDR3 region has 16 residues. Germline V gene sequence: CDR1 SGHNT, CDR2 YYREEE (reference sequence).

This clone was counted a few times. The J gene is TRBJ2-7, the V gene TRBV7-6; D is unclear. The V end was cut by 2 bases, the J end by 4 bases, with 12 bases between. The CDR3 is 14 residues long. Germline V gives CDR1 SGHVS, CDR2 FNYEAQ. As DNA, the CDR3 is TGTGCCAGCAGCTTAAACTACCTGGATTACGAGCAGTACTTC. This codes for CASSLNYLDYEQYF. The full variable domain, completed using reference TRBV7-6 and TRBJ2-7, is GAGVSQSPRYKVTKRGQDVALRCDPISGHVSLYWYRQALGQGPEFLTYFNYEAQQDKSGLPNDRFSAERPEGSISTLTIQRTEQRDSAMYRCASSLNYLDYEQYFGPGTRLTVT.

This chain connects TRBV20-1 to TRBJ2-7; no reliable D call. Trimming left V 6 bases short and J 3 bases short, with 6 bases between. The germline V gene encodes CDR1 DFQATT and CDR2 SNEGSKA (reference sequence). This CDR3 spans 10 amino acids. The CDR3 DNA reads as TGCAGTGCCAAGCACTACGAGCAGTACTTC. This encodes CSAKHYEQYF.

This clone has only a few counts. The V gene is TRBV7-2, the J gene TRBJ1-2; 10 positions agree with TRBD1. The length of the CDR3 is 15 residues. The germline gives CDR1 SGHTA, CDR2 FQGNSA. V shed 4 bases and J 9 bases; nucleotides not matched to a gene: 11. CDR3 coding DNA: TGTGCCAGCAGCTCAGGACAGGGGGACGCAATGCGCTACACCTTC. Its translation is CASSSGQGDAMRYTF.

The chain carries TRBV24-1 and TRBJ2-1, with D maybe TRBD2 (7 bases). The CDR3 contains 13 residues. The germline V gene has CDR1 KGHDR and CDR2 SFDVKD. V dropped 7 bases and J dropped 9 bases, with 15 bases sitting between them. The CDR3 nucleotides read TGTGCCACCAGGGATCGGGGGGCAGGTGAGCAGTTCTTC. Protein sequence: CATRDRGAGEQFF.

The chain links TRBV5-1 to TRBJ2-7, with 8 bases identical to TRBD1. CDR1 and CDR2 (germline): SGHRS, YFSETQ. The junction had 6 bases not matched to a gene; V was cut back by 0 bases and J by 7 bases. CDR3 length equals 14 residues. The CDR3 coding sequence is TGCGCCAGCAGCTTGGATCAGGGGGCGGGGGAGCAGTACTTC. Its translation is CASSLDQGAGEQYF.

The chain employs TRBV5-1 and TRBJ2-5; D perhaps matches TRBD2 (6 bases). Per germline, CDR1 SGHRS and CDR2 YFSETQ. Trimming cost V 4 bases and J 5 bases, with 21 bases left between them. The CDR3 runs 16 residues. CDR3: CASSPPLAGGSETQYF. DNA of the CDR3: TGCGCCAGCAGCCCGCCCTTAGCCGGAGGGTCGGAGACCCAGTACTTC.

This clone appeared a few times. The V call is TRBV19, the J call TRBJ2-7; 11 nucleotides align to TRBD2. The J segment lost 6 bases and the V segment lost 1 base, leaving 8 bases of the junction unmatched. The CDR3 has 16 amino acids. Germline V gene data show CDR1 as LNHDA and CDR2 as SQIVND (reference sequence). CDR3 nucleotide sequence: TGTGCCAGTAGTATAGGGGAGACTAGCGGGATGGGCGAGCAGTACTTC. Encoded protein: CASSIGETSGMGEQYF.

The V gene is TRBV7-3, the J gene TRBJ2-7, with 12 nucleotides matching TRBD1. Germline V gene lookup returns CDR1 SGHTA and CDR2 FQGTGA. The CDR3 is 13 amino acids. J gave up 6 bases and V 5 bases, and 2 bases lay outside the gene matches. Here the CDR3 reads CASSGTGGGEQYF. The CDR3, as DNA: TGTGCCAGCAGCGGGACAGGGGGCGGCGAGCAGTACTTC.

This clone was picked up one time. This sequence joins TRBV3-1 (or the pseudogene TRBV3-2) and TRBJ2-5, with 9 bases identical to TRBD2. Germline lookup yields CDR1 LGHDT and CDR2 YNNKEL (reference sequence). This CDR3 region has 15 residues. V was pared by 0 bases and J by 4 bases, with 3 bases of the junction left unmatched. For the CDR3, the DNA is TGTGCCAGCAGCCAAGATGGGACTAGCCCAGAGACCCAGTACTTC. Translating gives CASSQDGTSPETQYF.

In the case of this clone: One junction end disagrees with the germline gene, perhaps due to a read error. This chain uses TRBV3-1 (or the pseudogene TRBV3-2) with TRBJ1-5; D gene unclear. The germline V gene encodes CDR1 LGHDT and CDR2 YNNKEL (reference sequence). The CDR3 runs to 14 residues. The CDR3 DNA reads TGTGCCAGCAGTCAAGGGCGATGGGCGCAGCCCCAGCATTTT. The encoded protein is CASSQGRWAQPQHF.

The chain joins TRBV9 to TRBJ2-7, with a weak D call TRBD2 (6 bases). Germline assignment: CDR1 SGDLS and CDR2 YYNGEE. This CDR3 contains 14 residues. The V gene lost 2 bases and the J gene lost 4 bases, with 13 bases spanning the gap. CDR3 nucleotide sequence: TGTGCCAGCAGCGTTGGGGGGATAGGTTACGAGCAGTACTTC. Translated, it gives CASSVGGIGYEQYF.

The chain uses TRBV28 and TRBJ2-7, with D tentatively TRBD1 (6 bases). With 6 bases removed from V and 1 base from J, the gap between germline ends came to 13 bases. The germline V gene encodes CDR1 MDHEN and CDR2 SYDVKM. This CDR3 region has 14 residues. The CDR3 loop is CASSGTPRSYEQYF. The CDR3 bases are TGTGCCAGCAGCGGGACACCCCGGTCCTACGAGCAGTACTTC. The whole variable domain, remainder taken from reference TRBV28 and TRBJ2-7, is DVKVTQSSRYLVKRTGEKVFLECVQDMDHENMFWYRQDPGLGLRLIYFSYDVKMKEKGDIPEGYSVSREKKERFSLILESASTNQTSMYLCASSGTPRSYEQYFGPGTRLTVT.

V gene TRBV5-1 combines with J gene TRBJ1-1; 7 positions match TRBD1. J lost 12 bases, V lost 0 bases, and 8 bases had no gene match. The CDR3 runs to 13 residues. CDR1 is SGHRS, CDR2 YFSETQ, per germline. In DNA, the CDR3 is TGCGCCAGCAGCTTGGCGTCGGACAGGATGACTTTCTTT. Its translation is CASSLASDRMTFF.

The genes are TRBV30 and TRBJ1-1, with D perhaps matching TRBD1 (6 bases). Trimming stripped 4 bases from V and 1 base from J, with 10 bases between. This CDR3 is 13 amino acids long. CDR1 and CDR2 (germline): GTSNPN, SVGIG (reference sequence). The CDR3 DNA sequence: TGTGCCTGGACCCCGACAGGGAACACTGAAGCTTTCTTT. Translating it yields CAWTPTGNTEAFF.

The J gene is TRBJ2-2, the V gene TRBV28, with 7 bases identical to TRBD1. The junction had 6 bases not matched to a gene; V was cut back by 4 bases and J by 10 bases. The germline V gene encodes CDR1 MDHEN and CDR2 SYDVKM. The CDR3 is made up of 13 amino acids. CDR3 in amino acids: CASSSTGLEELFF. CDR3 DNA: TGTGCCAGCAGTTCGACAGGGTTGGAGGAGCTGTTTTTT.

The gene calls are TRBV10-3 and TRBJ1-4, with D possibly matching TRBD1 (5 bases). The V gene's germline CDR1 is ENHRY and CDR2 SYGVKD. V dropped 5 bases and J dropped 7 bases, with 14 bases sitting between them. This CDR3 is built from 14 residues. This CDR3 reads CAISSQGSGEKLFF. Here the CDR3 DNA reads TGTGCCATCAGTTCGCAGGGTTCGGGTGAAAAACTGTTTTTT.

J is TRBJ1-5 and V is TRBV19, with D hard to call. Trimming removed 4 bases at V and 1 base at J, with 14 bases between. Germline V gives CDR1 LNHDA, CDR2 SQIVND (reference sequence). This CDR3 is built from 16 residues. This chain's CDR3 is CASSRLTERSNQPQHF. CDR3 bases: TGTGCCAGTAGTAGACTGACGGAGCGGAGCAATCAGCCCCAGCATTTT.

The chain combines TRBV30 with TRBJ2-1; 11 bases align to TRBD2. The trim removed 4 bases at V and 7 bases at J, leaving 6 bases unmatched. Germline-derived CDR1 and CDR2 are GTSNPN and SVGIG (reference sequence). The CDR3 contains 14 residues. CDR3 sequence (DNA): TGTGCCTGGACCGAGGGACTAGCGGTGAATGAGCAGTTCTTC. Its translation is CAWTEGLAVNEQFF.

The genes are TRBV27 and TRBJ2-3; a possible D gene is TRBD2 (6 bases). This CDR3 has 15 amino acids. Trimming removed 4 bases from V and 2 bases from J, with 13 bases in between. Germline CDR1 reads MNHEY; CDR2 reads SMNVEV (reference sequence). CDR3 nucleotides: TGTGCCAGCAGTTCTTTGGCGGGATCCACAGATACGCAGTATTTT. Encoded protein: CASSSLAGSTDTQYF.

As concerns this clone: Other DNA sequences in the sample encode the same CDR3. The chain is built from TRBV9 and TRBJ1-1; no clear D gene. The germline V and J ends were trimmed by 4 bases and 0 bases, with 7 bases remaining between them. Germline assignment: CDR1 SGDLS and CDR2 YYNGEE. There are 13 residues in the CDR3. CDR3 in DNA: TGTGCCAGCAGCCCCGGGGTGAACACTGAAGCTTTCTTT. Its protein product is CASSPGVNTEAFF.